This passage covers 4 T cell receptor beta chains from one sample sequenced in a study of immune cell composition in non-small cell lung cancer. Sequencing was performed with immunoSEQ multiplex PCR; in TCRdb, only in-frame clones are kept and a portion is missing. The sample lists 4,800 or so clones, roughly 79% occurring once. Sequencing used lung tumor tissue. These receptors were obtained from a human donor with non-small cell lung cancer.

The chain carries TRBV7-8 and TRBJ2-5; perhaps TRBD1 as D (6 bases). CDR1 is SGHVS and CDR2 is FQNEAQ in the germline V gene. V lost 3 bases, J lost 5 bases, and 10 bases lay in between. This CDR3 has 13 amino acids. The CDR3 here is CASSLGTYETQYF. CDR3 sequence (DNA): TGTGCCAGCAGCTTGGGGACATATGAGACCCAGTACTTC. Complete variable domain (other parts from reference TRBV7-8 and TRBJ2-5): GAGVSQSPRYKVAKRGQDVALRCDPISGHVSLFWYQQALGQGPEFLTYFQNEAQLDKSGLPSDRFFAERPEGSVSTLKIQRTQQEDSAVYLCASSLGTYETQYFGPGTRLLVL.

The chain couples TRBV25-1 to TRBJ1-4; D perhaps matches TRBD1 (5 bases). The length of the CDR3 is 13 residues. The germline CDR1 and CDR2 sequences are MGHDK and SYGVNS. V dropped 7 bases and J dropped 2 bases, with 8 bases sitting between them. CDR3 amino acids: CASKGLTNEKLFF. CDR3 coding DNA: TGTGCCAGCAAGGGACTGACTAATGAAAAACTGTTTTTT. Filled out from reference TRBV25-1 and TRBJ1-4, the complete variable domain reads EADIYQTPRYLVIGTGKKITLECSQTMGHDKMYWYQQDPGMELHLIHYSYGVNSTEKGDLSSESTVSRIRTEHFPLTLESARPSHTSQYLCASKGLTNEKLFFGSGTQLSVL.

This chain connects TRBV4-3 to TRBJ2-2, with 7 bases lining up with TRBD1. The CDR3 totals 15 residues. Germline V gene sequence: CDR1 LGHNA, CDR2 YSLEER. The V and J ends lost 0 bases and 4 bases, in that order; junction bases with no gene match: 2. The CDR3 protein is CASSQETGPTGELFF. Here the CDR3 DNA reads TGCGCCAGCAGCCAAGAGACAGGGCCCACCGGGGAGCTGTTTTTT.

This chain links TRBV9 with TRBJ2-1, with TRBD1 matching over 7 bases. The junction had 12 bases not matched to a gene; V was cut back by 4 bases and J by 2 bases. The CDR3 runs to 17 residues. Germline loops: CDR1 SGDLS, CDR2 YYNGEE. The CDR3 is CASSIALSTGTYNEQFF. The CDR3 region has the DNA TGTGCCAGCAGCATTGCCCTATCGACAGGGACCTACAATGAGCAGTTCTTC.